This T cell receptor beta chain stems from a study of blood T cells in healthy people across ages. Donors ranged from roughly 6 to 90 years old and were healthy Caucasians in Russia. As concerns this clonotype: Its antigen remains unidentified.

Points from the study as a whole: A roughly linear fall in TCR beta diversity per million T cells was seen with increasing age. The unknown donor CMV status may have confounded expanded clonotype changes.

With a J-beta primer mix and a sample-barcoded 5' primer, a second PCR ran 7 to 11 cycles. TCRdb re-called the 5' RACE reads with MiXCR, one entry per CDR3 protein. The sample consists of about 680,000 distinct CDR3 sequences, around 45% of them appearing once. The CDR3 is made up of 11 amino acids. V lost 8 bases to trimming and J lost 6 bases, with 9 bases between them. The sequencing input was blood. The chain couples TRBV12-3 or TRBV12-4 to TRBJ2-3; D unclear. The sequence derives from a woman in her sixties or seventies in good health. The CDR3 DNA sequence: TGTGCCAGCCTAGAGTACGATACGCAGTATTTT. The encoded protein is CASLEYDTQYF.